This T cell receptor beta chain was captured by sequencing in a study of shared clonotypes between healthy human individuals. The method was immunoSEQ multiplex PCR; TCRdb's version includes in-frame clones alone and lacks a portion of them. The table has about 2.4 million clones, roughly 93% seen once. This clone appeared a single time. The CDR3 runs 14 residues. The V and J ends lost 6 bases and 6 bases, in that order; junction bases with no gene match: 8. Germline-derived CDR1 and CDR2 are SGHKS and YYEKEE (reference sequence). This TCR was recovered from a man aged 18 to 35 in good health. Some clones in this sample may be carry-over from other donors' samples. Sequenced sample: naive CD4+ T cells from PBMCs. Specified subset: CD45RA+ positively selected. The genes are TRBV5-5 and TRBJ2-7, with 11 bases identical to TRBD2. DNA for the CDR3: TGTGCCAGCACCGGGACTAGCGGCCTCGGCGAGCAGTACTTC. Translated, it gives CASTGTSGLGEQYF.